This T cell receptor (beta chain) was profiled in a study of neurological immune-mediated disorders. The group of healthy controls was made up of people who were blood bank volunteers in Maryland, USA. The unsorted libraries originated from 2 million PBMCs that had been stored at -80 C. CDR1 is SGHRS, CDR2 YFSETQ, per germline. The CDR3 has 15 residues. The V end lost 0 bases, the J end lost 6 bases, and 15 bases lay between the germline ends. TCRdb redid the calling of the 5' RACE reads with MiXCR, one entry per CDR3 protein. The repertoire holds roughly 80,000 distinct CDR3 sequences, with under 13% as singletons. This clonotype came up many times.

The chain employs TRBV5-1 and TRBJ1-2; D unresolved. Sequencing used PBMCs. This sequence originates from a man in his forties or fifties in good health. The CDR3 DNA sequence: TGCGCCAGCAGCTTGGACGGGGTCGGCTCCAATGGCTACACCTTC. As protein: CASSLDGVGSNGYTF.